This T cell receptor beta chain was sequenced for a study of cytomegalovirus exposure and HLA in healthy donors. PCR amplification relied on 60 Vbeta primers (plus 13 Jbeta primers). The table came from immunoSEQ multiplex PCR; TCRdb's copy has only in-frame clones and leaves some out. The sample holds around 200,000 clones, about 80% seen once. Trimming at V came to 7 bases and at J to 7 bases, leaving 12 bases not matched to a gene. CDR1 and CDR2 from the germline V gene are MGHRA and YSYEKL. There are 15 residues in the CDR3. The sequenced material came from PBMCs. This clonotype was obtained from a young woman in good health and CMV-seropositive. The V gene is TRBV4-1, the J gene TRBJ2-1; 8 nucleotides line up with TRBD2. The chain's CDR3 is CASTYSGTGTNEQFF. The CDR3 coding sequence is TGCGCCAGCACCTATAGCGGGACCGGTACAAATGAGCAGTTCTTC.